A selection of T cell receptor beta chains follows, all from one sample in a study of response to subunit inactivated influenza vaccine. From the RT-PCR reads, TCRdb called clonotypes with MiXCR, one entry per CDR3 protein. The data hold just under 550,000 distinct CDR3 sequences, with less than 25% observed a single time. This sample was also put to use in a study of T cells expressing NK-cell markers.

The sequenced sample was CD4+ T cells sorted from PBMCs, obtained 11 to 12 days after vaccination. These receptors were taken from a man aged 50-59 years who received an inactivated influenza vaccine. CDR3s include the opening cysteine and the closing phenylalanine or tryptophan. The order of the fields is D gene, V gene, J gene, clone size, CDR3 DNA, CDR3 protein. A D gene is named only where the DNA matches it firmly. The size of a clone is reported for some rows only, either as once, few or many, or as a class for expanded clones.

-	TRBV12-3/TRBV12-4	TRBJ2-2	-	TGTGCCAGCAGTTTTATATCCGCCGGGGAGCTGTTTTTT	CASSFISAGELFF
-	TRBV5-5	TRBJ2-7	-	TGTGCCAGCAGCTTTGGGTGGCTGGGAGCCTACGAGCAGTACTTC	CASSFGWLGAYEQYF
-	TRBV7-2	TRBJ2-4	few	TGTGCCAGCAGCGAACGGTTACTAGCCAAAAACATTCAGTACTTC	CASSERLLAKNIQYF
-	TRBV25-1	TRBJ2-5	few	TGTGCCAGCAGCGATCTTTCGGTCTCCGGGATTAACCAAGAGACCCAGTACTTC	CASSDLSVSGINQETQYF
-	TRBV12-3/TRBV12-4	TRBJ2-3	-	TGTGCCAGCAGTGAAAGAGTCCCAGATACGCAGTATTTT	CASSERVPDTQYF
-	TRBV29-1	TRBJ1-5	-	TGCAGCGTTGCGGCGAGCAATCAGCCCCAGCATTTT	CSVAASNQPQHF
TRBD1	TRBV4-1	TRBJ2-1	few	TGCGCCAGCAGCCGACGATCTAGGACAGGGGGTTCGAATGAGCAGTTCTTC	CASSRRSRTGGSNEQFF
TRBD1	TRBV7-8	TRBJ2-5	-	TGTGCCAGCAGCTTCAGGGAGGGACAGGGTTGGGATGCCCAGTACTTC	CASSFREGQGWDAQYF
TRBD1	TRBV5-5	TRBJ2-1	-	TGTGCCAGCAGCTGGGGGACAGGCTACAATGAGCAGTTCTTC	CASSWGTGYNEQFF
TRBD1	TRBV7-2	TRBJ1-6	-	TGTGCCAGCAGCTTGAGACAGGGCTCGAATTCACCCCTCCACTTT	CASSLRQGSNSPLHF
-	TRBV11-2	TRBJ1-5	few	TGTGCCAGCAGCTCGGACGGGCGTATCAGTTGGCAGCCCCAGCATTTT	CASSSDGRISWQPQHF
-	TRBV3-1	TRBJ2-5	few	TGTGCCAGCAGCCAAGAGGCGCGAGCCCAAGAGACCCAGTACTTC	CASSQEARAQETQYF
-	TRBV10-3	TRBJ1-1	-	TGTGCCATCAGTGGGGGGGTGGGAGACACTGAAGCTTTCTTT	CAISGGVGDTEAFF
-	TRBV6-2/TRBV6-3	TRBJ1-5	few	TGTGCCAGCAGGCATTACCACCGAATGGGTGGCAATCAGCCCCAGCATTTT	CASRHYHRMGGNQPQHF
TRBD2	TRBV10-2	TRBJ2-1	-	TGCGCCAGCACCGCGGGGGACTACAATGAGCAGTTCTTC	CASTAGDYNEQFF
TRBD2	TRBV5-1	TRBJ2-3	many	TGTGCCAGCAGCTCTGGGGGGGGCACAGATACGCAGTATTTT	CASSSGGGTDTQYF
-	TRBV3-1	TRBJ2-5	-	TGTGCCAGCAGCCAGGCCCGCCTGGAGACCCAGTACTTC	CASSQARLETQYF
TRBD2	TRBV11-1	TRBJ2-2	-	TGTGCCAGCAGTTCGCCTAGCGGGAGTAACACCGGGGAGCTGTTTTTT	CASSSPSGSNTGELFF
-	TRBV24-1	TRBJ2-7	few	TGTGCCACCAGTGATGGTACCCTATCCTACGAGCAGTACTTC	CATSDGTLSYEQYF
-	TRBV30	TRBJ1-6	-	TGTGCCTGGAGCGACGCGGGGAAAAATTCACCCCTCCACTTT	CAWSDAGKNSPLHF
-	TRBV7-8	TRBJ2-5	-	TGTGCCAGCAGCTTAGGGTTGACTATCACCAACCAAGAGACCCAGTACTTC	CASSLGLTITNQETQYF
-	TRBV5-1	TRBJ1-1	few	TGCGCCAGCAGGACCCCCGGGACACTAAAACGAGCTTTCTTT	CASRTPGTLKRAFF
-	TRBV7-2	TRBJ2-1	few	TGTGCCAGCAGCACCCAAGGACCCCCCGTTGAGCAGTTCTTC	CASSTQGPPVEQFF
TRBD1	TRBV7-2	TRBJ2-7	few	TGTGCCAGCAGGGAACAGACAGGGTTGGGCGAGCAGTACTTC	CASREQTGLGEQYF
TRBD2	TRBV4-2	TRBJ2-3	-	TGTGCCAGCAGCCAAGATCGTACTAGCGGGGGGGCAGATACGCAGTATTTT	CASSQDRTSGGADTQYF
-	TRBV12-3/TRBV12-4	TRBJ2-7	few	TGTGCCAGCAGTACCCTGGGGGGACCCTCCTACGAGCAGTACTTC	CASSTLGGPSYEQYF
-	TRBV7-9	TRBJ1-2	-	TGTGCCAGCAGCTTAGTTCGGGCCCAGGGCTACACCTTC	CASSLVRAQGYTF